The present T cell receptor (beta chain) was sequenced within a study of a mutant IDH1 vaccine in newly diagnosed glioma. About the study: Once 4-6 weeks had passed after radiotherapy alone, vaccination started, or it started with temozolomide cycles. Regarding the study as a whole: Top peripheral T cell clonotype shifts appeared unrelated to pseudoprogression.

Per germline, CDR1 SGHAT and CDR2 FQNNGV. The CDR3 runs 18 residues. Trimming cost V 0 bases and J 0 bases, with 15 bases left between them. Sample time point: week 47, end of study. The study gave 300 ug of mutant IDH1 20-mer peptide per vaccine dose, with topical imiquimod. Donor tumors were new WHO grade 3 or 4 IDH1-mutant, ATRX-lost astrocytomas. Sequencing used immunoSEQ multiplex PCR; TCRdb keeps in-frame clones, though not all of them. The sample holds about 24,000 clones, around 76% seen once. A remark on this clone: Antigen: not known.

The receptor comes from a man aged 35-49 years with glioma. Some clones in this sample may be carry-over from other donors' samples. This sample comprised PBMCs, obtained from a glioma patient whose treatment included an IDH1 peptide vaccine. The chain links TRBV11-2 to TRBJ1-3; D uncertain. The CDR3 nucleotides read TGTGCCAGCAGCTTAGATCCTACCCCGGGGTACTCTGGAAACACCATATATTTT. This codes for CASSLDPTPGYSGNTIYF.